The table lists the clone carrying this T cell receptor beta chain with many counts. In building TCR beta libraries, iRepertoire HTBI primers were used together with Arm-PCR of CDR3 regions. TCRdb called the multiplex PCR reads again in MiXCR, with one record for every CDR3 protein. The sample lists about 310,000 distinct CDR3 sequences; about 18% were seen once. This entry belongs to a study of regulatory T cells in long-lasting Graves disease. V lost 6 bases, J lost 0 bases, and 14 bases lay in between. The CDR3 loop spans 16 amino acids. CDR1 is KGHSH and CDR2 is LQKENI in the germline V gene. Time point of the sample: newly diagnosed GD, antithyroid drugs for less than 3 months. The TCR library was made from RNA extracted from PBMCs.

Sample: peripheral blood mononuclear cells (PBMCs), taken at new diagnosis, from a patient treated with antithyroid drugs. The origin of this receptor is a female donor with Graves disease. The chain recombines TRBV18 with TRBJ2-2; either TRBD1 or TRBD2 may fit D (5 bases each). CDR3 nucleotide sequence: TGTGCCAGCTCCCTGGGACCGCCTGCGAACACCGGGGAGCTGTTTTTT. Protein: CASSLGPPANTGELFF.